Sequencing of this T cell receptor beta chain was carried out in a study of blood T cell repertoires in COVID-19. Study-level background: Sites in the United States, Italy and Spain provided acute and convalescent COVID-19 samples.

Authors' analysis steps: Estimated nucleated cell counts came from reference gene primer amplification. Sequenced by immunoSEQ multiplex PCR; TCRdb stores in-frame clones only, minus some. D and trimming come from the DNA, and the V and J calls and clone size come from that table. The sample has more than 110,000 clones, more than 75% seen once. Germline values: CDR1 SGHRS, CDR2 YFSETQ. CDR3 length: 16 residues. V shed 0 bases and J shed 0 bases, with 10 bases lying between them. The sample was peripheral blood. The TCR sequence derives from a human donor in a cohort sampled during active COVID-19. The chain links TRBV5-1 to TRBJ2-1, with D uncertain. CDR3 sequence (DNA): TGCGCCAGCAGCTTGGACGACTGGAGCTCCTACAATGAGCAGTTCTTC. Translation gives CASSLDDWSSYNEQFF.